This entry lists 14 T cell receptor beta chains sequenced from one sample in a study of CD8 T cells in ankylosing spondylitis (TCRdb year 2017). The method behind the library was 5' RACE. These reads were obtained on an Illumina HiSeq 2500. TCRdb redid the processing of the public reads, applying fastp at Q25 and MiXCR, and retained in-frame beta chains. A single entry per CDR3 protein holds the most common genes and DNA from its merged rows. The sample data list some 52,000 distinct CDR3 sequences, and 6.5% to 9% of these were observed just once. The ten biggest clones cover around 7.8% of the sample. Sequencing was carried out using blood, either unsorted or a sorted T cell fraction (not recorded which). The receptors shown here come from a female donor with ankylosing spondylitis or in good health (not recorded which).

The chain combines TRBV7-9 with TRBJ1-2, with D possibly being TRBD1 (5 bases). This CDR3 has 15 residues. Germline values: CDR1 SEHNR, CDR2 FQNEAQ (reference sequence). V lost 5 bases and J 4 bases, leaving 17 bases between the germline ends. The CDR3 DNA reads TGTGCCAGCAGCCCACCCCTGGGCACAGGCTATGGCTACACCTTC. The encoded protein is CASSPPLGTGYGYTF. The full variable domain, in which reference TRBV7-9 and TRBJ1-2 provide the parts outside the CDR3, is DTGVSQNPRHKITKRGQNVTFRCDPISEHNRLYWYRQTLGQGPEFLTYFQNEAQLEKSRLLSDRFSAERPKGSFSTLEIQRTEQGDSAMYLCASSPPLGTGYGYTFGSGTRLTVV.

This clonotype was seen more than once but under ten times. The gene calls are TRBV28 and TRBJ1-1; 9 bases fit TRBD1. The germline V gene encodes CDR1 MDHEN and CDR2 SYDVKM. This CDR3 comprises 16 residues. Germline trimming cut 3 bases from V and 4 bases from J; bases unmatched to any gene: 9. The CDR3 DNA reads as TGTGCCAGCAGTTTCGGCATTTCGGACAGGGGCACTGAAGCTTTCTTT. Translating gives CASSFGISDRGTEAFF.

This clonotype was found many times. The genes are TRBV9 and TRBJ2-1; a weak D match, TRBD1 (5 bases). Germline-derived CDR1 and CDR2 are SGDLS and YYNGEE. Between the trimmed V and J ends, which lost 0 bases and 9 bases, there was a span of 10 bases. The CDR3 length is 13 residues. CDR3 DNA: TGTGCCAGCAGCGTAGTAACAGGCCGTGAGCAGTTCTTC. It specifies CASSVVTGREQFF.

This clonotype has a count of ten or more. The chain uses TRBV12-3 or TRBV12-4 and TRBJ2-1, with 10 bases fitting TRBD1. The CDR3 extends over 16 amino acids. The V gene end was trimmed by 6 bases and the J gene end by 1 base; junction bases not matched to a gene: 6. The CDR3 sequence is CASSDRDRGSYNEQFF. Written as DNA, the CDR3 is TGTGCCAGCAGCGACCGGGACAGGGGATCCTACAATGAGCAGTTCTTC.

In its sample, this clonotype was seen many times. The rearrangement uses TRBV20-1 and TRBJ1-2; D unclear. Germline loops: CDR1 DFQATT, CDR2 SNEGSKA (reference sequence). The CDR3 runs 15 residues. The CDR3 sequence is CSSARAAGAGYGYTF. The DNA for the CDR3 is TGCAGCAGTGCAAGGGCAGCTGGTGCCGGGTACGGCTACACCTTC.

There are many counts of this clonotype. Sequence at one end of the junction differs from germline and may be a read error. V is TRBV5-1 and J is TRBJ1-1, with D tentatively TRBD1 (6 bases). Per germline, CDR1 SGHRS and CDR2 YFSETQ. The CDR3 runs 14 residues. The CDR3 sequence: CASRLGHPNTEAFF. The CDR3 DNA is TGCGCCAGCAGGTTGGGACATCCAAACACTGAAGCTTTCTTT.

The chain carries TRBV29-1 and TRBJ1-1; D is ambiguous. The CDR3 extends over 12 amino acids. CDR1 and CDR2 (germline): SQVTM, ANQGSEA. V gave up 7 bases and J gave up 1 base, with 10 bases separating them. The CDR3 loop is CSGGFPNTEAFF. As DNA, the CDR3 is TGCAGCGGAGGGTTCCCGAACACTGAAGCTTTCTTT.

This clonotype occurred many times. This chain connects TRBV10-3 to TRBJ2-5, with D maybe TRBD2 (7 bases). This CDR3 spans 15 amino acids. Trimming pared 3 bases from V and 2 bases from J, leaving 13 bases between. Germline loops: CDR1 ENHRY, CDR2 SYGVKD. Written as DNA, the CDR3 is TGTGCCATCAGTGATTCTCGGGGGGCTCAAGAGACCCAGTACTTC. Translating gives CAISDSRGAQETQYF.

This clonotype was counted between two and nine times. J is TRBJ2-7 and V is TRBV11-2; unclear D gene. This CDR3 region has 16 residues. CDR1 is SGHAT and CDR2 is FQNNGV in the germline V gene. The germline V and J ends were trimmed by 0 bases and 3 bases, with 15 bases remaining between them. CDR3 nucleotides: TGTGCCAGCAGCTTAGATTCCGCAGGCGCCCGCTACGAGCAGTACTTC. Translated: CASSLDSAGARYEQYF.

This clonotype showed up many times. V is TRBV29-1 and J is TRBJ2-1; possible D gene TRBD1, 5 bases. Per germline, CDR1 SQVTM and CDR2 ANQGSEA. Trimming pared 5 bases from V and 5 bases from J, leaving 16 bases between. This CDR3 has 14 amino acids. CDR3 loop: CSVNRLGEDNEQFF. The CDR3 region has the DNA TGCAGCGTTAACAGGTTAGGAGAAGACAATGAGCAGTTCTTC.

This clonotype was seen repeatedly, ten times or more. V usage is TRBV28 and J usage is TRBJ2-7; D gene uncertain. Trimming removed 3 bases from V and 4 bases from J, with 7 bases in between. Germline V gene lookup returns CDR1 MDHEN and CDR2 SYDVKM. The CDR3 covers 12 residues. CDR3 nucleotide sequence: TGTGCCAGCAGTTTGGCCGGGTACGAGCAGTACGTC. This codes for CASSLAGYEQYV.

This clonotype has only a few counts. The CDR3 loop reads CASSIGPYGYTF. In nucleotides, the CDR3 is TGTGCCAGTAGTATCGGCCCCTATGGCTACACCTTC. This sequence joins TRBV19 and TRBJ1-2; D is uncertain. The germline V and J ends were trimmed by 3 bases and 4 bases, with 6 bases remaining between them. The length of the CDR3 is 12 residues. The germline V gene has CDR1 LNHDA and CDR2 SQIVND (reference sequence).

The chain has TRBV4-3 and TRBJ2-5; TRBD1 is a possible D gene (6 bases). CDR3 length: 15 residues. The germline CDR1 and CDR2 sequences are LGHNA and YSLEER. Trimming left V 2 bases short and J 3 bases short, with 13 bases between. DNA of the CDR3: TGCGCCAGCAGCCAAAACCCCAGGGGAGAAGAGACCCAGTACTTC. Protein: CASSQNPRGEETQYF.

V and J are TRBV11-3 and TRBJ2-3; D is uncertain. The CDR3 consists of 13 residues. Trimming took off 7 bases at V and 2 bases at J, with 10 bases between the two ends. Germline CDR1 and CDR2: SGHNT and YENEEA. The CDR3 is CASKLRPTDTQYF. The CDR3 nucleotides read TGTGCCAGCAAGCTTAGACCCACAGATACGCAGTATTTT.